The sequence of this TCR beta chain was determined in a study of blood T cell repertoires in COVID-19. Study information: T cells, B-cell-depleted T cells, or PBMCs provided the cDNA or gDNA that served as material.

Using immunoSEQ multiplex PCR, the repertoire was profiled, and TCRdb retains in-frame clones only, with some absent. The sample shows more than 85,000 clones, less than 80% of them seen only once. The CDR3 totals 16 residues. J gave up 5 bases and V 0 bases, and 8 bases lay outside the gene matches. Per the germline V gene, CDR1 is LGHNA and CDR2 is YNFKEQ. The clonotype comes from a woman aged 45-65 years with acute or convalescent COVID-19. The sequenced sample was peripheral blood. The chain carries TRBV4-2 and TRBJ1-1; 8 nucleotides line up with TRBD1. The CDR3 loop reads CASSQEVTGGRTEAFF. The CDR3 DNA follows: TGTGCCAGCAGCCAAGAAGTAACAGGGGGGAGGACTGAAGCTTTCTTT.